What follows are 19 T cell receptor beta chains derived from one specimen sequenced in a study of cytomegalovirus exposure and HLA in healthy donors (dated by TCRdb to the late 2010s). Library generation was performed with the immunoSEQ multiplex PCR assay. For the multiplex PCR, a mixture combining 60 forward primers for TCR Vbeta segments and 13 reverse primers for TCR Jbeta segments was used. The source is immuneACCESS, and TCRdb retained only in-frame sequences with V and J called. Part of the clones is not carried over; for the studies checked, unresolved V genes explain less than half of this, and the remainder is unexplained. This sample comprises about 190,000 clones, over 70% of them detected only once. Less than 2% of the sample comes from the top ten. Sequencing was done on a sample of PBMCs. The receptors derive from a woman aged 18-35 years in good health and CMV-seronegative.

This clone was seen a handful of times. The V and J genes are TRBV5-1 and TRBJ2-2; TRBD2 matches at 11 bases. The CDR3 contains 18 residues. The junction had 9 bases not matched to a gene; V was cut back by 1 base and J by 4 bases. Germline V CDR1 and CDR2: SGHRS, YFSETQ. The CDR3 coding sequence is TGCGCCAGCAGCTTGTATTTAGCGGGAGGGCCAGGCACCGGGGAGCTGTTTTTT. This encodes CASSLYLAGGPGTGELFF.

The DNA of the CDR3 is TGTGCCAGCAGCGCATCTAGCGGGGGGCAAACCAACTACGAGCAGTACTTC. As protein: CASSASSGGQTNYEQYF. The chain couples TRBV9 to TRBJ2-7; 11 nucleotides agree with TRBD2. J lost 3 bases, V lost 3 bases, and 11 bases had no gene match. The germline V gene has CDR1 SGDLS and CDR2 YYNGEE. The CDR3 totals 17 residues.

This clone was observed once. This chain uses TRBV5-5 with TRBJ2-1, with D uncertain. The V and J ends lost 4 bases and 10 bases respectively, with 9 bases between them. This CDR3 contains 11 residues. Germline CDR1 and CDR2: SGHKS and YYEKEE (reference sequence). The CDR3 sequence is CASSTNYEQFF. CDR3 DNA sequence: TGTGCCAGCAGCACTAACTACGAGCAGTTCTTC.

CDR3 DNA sequence: TGTGCTAGTGGTTTGGGCGGGACCCAACTCATAGGCTACACCTTC. Translation gives CASGLGGTQLIGYTF. The chain recombines TRBV12-5 with TRBJ1-2; D possibly corresponds to TRBD1 (5 bases). Per germline, CDR1 LGHNT and CDR2 FRNRAP. CDR3 length: 15 amino acids. Trimming took off 1 base at V and 8 bases at J, with 17 bases between the two ends. The whole variable domain, remainder taken from reference TRBV12-5 and TRBJ1-2, is DARVTQTPRHKVTEMGQEVTMRCQPILGHNTVFWYRQTMMQGLELLAYFRNRAPLDDSGMPKDRFSAEMPDATLATLKIQPSEPRDSAVYFCASGLGGTQLIGYTFGSGTRLTVV.

CDR3 sequence (DNA): TGTGCCAGCAGTTTAGGGACAGGGGGCCACACCTTC. This encodes CASSLGTGGHTF. J is TRBJ1-2 and V is TRBV28; TRBD1 agrees at 12 bases. Germline V gene lookup returns CDR1 MDHEN and CDR2 SYDVKM. The CDR3 contains 12 residues. V lost 2 bases and J lost 12; bases outside the gene matches: 1.

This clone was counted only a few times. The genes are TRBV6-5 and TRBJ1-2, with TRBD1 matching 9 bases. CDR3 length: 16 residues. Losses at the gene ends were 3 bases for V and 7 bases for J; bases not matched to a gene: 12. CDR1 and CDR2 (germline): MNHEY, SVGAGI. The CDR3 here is CASSYLRDREASGYTF. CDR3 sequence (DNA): TGTGCCAGCAGTTATCTACGGGACAGGGAGGCCTCTGGCTACACCTTC.

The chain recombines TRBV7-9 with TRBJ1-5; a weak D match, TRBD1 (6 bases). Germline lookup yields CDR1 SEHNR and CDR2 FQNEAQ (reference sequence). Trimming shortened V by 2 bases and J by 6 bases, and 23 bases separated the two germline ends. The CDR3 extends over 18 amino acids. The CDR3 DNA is TGTGCCAGCAGCTTATTAGGGGGTCAGGGAAGCAGAGGTCAGCCCCAGCATTTT. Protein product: CASSLLGGQGSRGQPQHF.

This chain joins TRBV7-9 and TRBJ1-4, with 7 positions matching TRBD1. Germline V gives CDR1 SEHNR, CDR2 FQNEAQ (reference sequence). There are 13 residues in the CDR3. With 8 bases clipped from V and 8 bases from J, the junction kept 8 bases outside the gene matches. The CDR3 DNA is TGTGCCAGCGGTAGGGGGCGAGGGGAAAAACTGTTTTTT. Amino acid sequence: CASGRGRGEKLFF. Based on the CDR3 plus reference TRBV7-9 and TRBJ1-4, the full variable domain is DTGVSQNPRHKITKRGQNVTFRCDPISEHNRLYWYRQTLGQGPEFLTYFQNEAQLEKSRLLSDRFSAERPKGSFSTLEIQRTEQGDSAMYLCASGRGRGEKLFFGSGTQLSVL.

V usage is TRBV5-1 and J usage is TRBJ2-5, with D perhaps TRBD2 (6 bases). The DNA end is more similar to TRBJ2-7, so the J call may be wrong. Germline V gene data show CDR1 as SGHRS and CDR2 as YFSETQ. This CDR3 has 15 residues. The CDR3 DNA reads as TGCGCCAGCAGCTTGGGGGGGGACGGATCCTACGAGCAGTACTTC. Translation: CASSLGGDGSYEQYF.

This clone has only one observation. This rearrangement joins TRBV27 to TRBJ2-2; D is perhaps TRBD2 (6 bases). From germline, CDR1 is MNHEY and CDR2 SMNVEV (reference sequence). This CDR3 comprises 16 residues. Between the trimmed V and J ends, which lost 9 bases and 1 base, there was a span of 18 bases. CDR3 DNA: TGTGCCAGTACCCTGTCTGGGGGAGGGAACACCGGGGAGCTGTTTTTT. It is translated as CASTLSGGGNTGELFF.

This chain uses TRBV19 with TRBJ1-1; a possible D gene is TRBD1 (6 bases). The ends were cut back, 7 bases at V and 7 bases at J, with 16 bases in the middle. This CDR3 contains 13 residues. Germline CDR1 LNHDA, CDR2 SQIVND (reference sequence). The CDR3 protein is CASTPGGAGEAFF. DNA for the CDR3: TGTGCCAGTACTCCGGGGGGGGCGGGTGAAGCTTTCTTT.

Here the CDR3 DNA reads TGTGCCAGCAGCTTGGCCCACCTCAACCAGGGTGGCTACACCTTC. Translated: CASSLAHLNQGGYTF. This chain links TRBV5-4 with TRBJ1-2, with D maybe TRBD1 (5 bases). Germline loops: CDR1 SGHNT, CDR2 YYREEE (reference sequence). Trimming took 0 bases from V and 7 from J, leaving 16 bases between them. This CDR3 contains 15 residues.

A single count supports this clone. CDR3 coding DNA: TGCAGCGCCGGGACTACAGATACGCAGTATTTT. Its translation: CSAGTTDTQYF. The chain has TRBV29-1 and TRBJ2-3; possible D gene TRBD2, 6 bases. This CDR3 has 11 residues. From germline, CDR1 is SQVTM and CDR2 ANQGSEA. The V end was cut by 7 bases, the J end by 3 bases, with 8 bases between.

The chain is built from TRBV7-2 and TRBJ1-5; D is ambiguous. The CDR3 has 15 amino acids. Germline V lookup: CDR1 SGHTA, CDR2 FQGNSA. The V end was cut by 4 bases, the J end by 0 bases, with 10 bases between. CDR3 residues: CASSSRGYSNQPQHF. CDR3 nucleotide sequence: TGTGCCAGCAGCTCCCGGGGATATAGCAATCAGCCCCAGCATTTT. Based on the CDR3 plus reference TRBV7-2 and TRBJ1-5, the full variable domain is GAGVSQSPSNKVTEKGKDVELRCDPISGHTALYWYRQSLGQGLEFLIYFQGNSAPDKSGLPSDRFSAERTGGSVSTLTIQRTQQEDSAVYLCASSSRGYSNQPQHFGDGTRLSIL.

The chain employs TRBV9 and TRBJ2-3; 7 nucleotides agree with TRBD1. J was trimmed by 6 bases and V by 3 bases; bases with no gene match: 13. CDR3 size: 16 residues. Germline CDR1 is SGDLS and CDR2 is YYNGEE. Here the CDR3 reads CASSARTGVNGDTQYF. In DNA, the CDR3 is TGTGCCAGCAGCGCCCGGACAGGAGTTAATGGTGATACGCAGTATTTT. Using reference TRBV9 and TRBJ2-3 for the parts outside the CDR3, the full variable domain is DSGVTQTPKHLITATGQRVTLRCSPRSGDLSVYWYQQSLDQGLQFLIQYYNGEERAKGNILERFSAQQFPDLHSELNLSSLELGDSALYFCASSARTGVNGDTQYFGPGTRLTVL.

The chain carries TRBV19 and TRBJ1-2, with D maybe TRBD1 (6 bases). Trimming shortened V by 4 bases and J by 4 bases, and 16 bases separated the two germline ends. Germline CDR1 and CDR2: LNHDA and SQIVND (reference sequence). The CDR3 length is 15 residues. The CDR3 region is CASSTLDRTLYGYTF. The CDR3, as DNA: TGTGCCAGTAGTACTTTAGACAGGACCCTCTATGGCTACACCTTC. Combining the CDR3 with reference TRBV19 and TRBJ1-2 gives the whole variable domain DGGITQSPKYLFRKEGQNVTLSCEQNLNHDAMYWYRQDPGQGLRLIYYSQIVNDFQKGDIAEGYSVSREKKESFPLTVTSAQKNPTAFYLCASSTLDRTLYGYTFGSGTRLTVV.

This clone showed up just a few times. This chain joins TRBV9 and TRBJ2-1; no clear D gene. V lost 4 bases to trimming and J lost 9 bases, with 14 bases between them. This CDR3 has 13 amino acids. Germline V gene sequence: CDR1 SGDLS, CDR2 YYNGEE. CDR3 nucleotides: TGTGCCAGCAGCTCGGAATTAGCTGCTGAGCAGTTCTTC. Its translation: CASSSELAAEQFF.

CDR3 DNA sequence: TGTGCCAGCAGTGAACAGGGGGCTGGCGGGATTTCCTACAATGAGCAGTTCTTC. It encodes CASSEQGAGGISYNEQFF. The chain employs TRBV2 and TRBJ2-1; 8 positions agree with TRBD1. Germline V gives CDR1 SNHLY, CDR2 FYNNEI. The ends lost 2 bases at V and 1 base at J; junction bases unmatched: 10. The CDR3 contains 18 residues.

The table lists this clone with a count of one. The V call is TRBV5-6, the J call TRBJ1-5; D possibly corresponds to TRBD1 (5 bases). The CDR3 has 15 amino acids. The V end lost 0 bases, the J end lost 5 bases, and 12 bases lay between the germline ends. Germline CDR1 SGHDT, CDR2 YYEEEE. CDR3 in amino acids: CASSLGQGRHQPQHF. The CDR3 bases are TGTGCCAGCAGCTTGGGGCAGGGCAGACATCAGCCCCAGCATTTT. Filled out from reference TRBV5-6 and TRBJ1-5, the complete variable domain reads DAGVTQSPTHLIKTRGQQVTLRCSPKSGHDTVSWYQQALGQGPQFIFQYYEEEERQRGNFPDRFSGHQFPNYSSELNVNALLLGDSALYLCASSLGQGRHQPQHFGDGTRLSIL.